These 8 T cell receptor beta chains were sequenced from one sample in a study of T-cell reconstitution after alpha-beta-depleted transplantation in children. Using unique molecular identifiers, the investigators prepared the TCRbeta library. One entry per CDR3 protein, called by TCRdb with MiXCR from the PCR reads. The sample includes some 840,000 distinct CDR3 sequences, roughly 15% of them seen just once. Source: PBMCs, mostly from graft donor cells, taken 360 days after TCRalphabeta/CD19-depleted stem cell transplant. These receptors were obtained from a male patient younger than 18 who had a stem cell transplant for acute lymphoblastic leukemia, so the T cells may come from the graft donor.

The chain recombines TRBV5-1 with TRBJ2-7; 10 positions match TRBD1. The V and J ends lost 4 bases and 5 bases, in that order; junction bases with no gene match: 6. Germline V lookup: CDR1 SGHRS, CDR2 YFSETQ. The CDR3 covers 14 residues. CDR3 sequence reads: CASSGRTGGNEQYF. For the CDR3, the DNA is TGCGCCAGCAGCGGACGGACAGGGGGGAACGAGCAGTACTTC.

Only a few counts were recorded for this clonotype. The rearrangement joins TRBV7-9 to TRBJ1-5; 8 bases fit TRBD1. The CDR3 covers 14 residues. The junction had 9 bases not matched to a gene; V was cut back by 5 bases and J by 9 bases. The germline V gene encodes CDR1 SEHNR and CDR2 FQNEAQ (reference sequence). Here the CDR3 reads CASSPTGAKGPQHF. CDR3 DNA sequence: TGTGCCAGCAGCCCGACAGGGGCGAAGGGGCCCCAGCATTTT.

The chain couples TRBV7-9 to TRBJ2-1, with TRBD2 matching over 8 bases. CDR1 is SEHNR, CDR2 FQNEAQ, per germline (reference sequence). This CDR3 is built from 15 residues. Germline trimming cut 2 bases from V and 10 bases from J; bases unmatched to any gene: 10. DNA for the CDR3: TGTGCCAGCAGCTTACCAATCGGGAGGGGCCGGGAGCAGTTCTTC. This gives the protein CASSLPIGRGREQFF.

The rearrangement links TRBV7-2 to TRBJ1-1, with D possibly TRBD1 on 6 matching bases. Germline loops: CDR1 SGHTA, CDR2 FQGNSA. This CDR3 has 16 residues. The V and J ends lost 7 bases and 1 base respectively, with 19 bases between them. The CDR3 DNA sequence: TGTGCCAGCAACAAAGGGGCGACAGGAAGGAACACTGAAGCTTTCTTT. Protein product: CASNKGATGRNTEAFF.

This clonotype has a handful of counts. V gene TRBV28 combines with J gene TRBJ2-6; D is unresolved. CDR3 length: 15 amino acids. In germline, CDR1 is MDHEN, CDR2 SYDVKM. Trimming pared 6 bases from V and 0 bases from J, leaving 9 bases between. The CDR3 DNA follows: TGTGCCAGCAGCCTGGCGTTCTCTGGGGCCAACGTCCTGACTTTC. Protein product: CASSLAFSGANVLTF.

This clonotype was observed at least ten times. Written as DNA, the CDR3 is TGTGCCAGCAGCTTATACAATACGCAGTATTTT. This encodes CASSLYNTQYF. V is TRBV7-2 and J is TRBJ2-3; unclear D gene. Germline-derived CDR1 and CDR2 are SGHTA and FQGNSA. The CDR3 has 11 amino acids. V was shortened by 2 bases and J by 7 bases, with 4 bases between the two germline ends. Full variable domain (outside the CDR3, taken from reference TRBV7-2 and TRBJ2-3): GAGVSQSPSNKVTEKGKDVELRCDPISGHTALYWYRQSLGQGLEFLIYFQGNSAPDKSGLPSDRFSAERTGGSVSTLTIQRTQQEDSAVYLCASSLYNTQYFGPGTRLTVL.

This clonotype has a handful of counts. The rearrangement links TRBV4-2 to TRBJ2-1; TRBD2 agrees at 9 bases. The CDR3 contains 14 residues. V trimming: 11 bases; J trimming: 5 bases; junction bases outside the gene matches: 10. Germline V lookup: CDR1 LGHNA, CDR2 YNFKEQ. In nucleotides, the CDR3 is TGTGCCGCCCGACGGACTAGCGAGGACAATGAGCAGTTCTTC. Translating gives CAARRTSEDNEQFF.

This clonotype was seen a few times. The J gene is TRBJ2-2, the V gene TRBV7-7; 9 nucleotides agree with TRBD1. Germline V gene lookup returns CDR1 SSHAT and CDR2 FNYEAQ (reference sequence). The CDR3 extends over 15 amino acids. J was trimmed by 4 bases and V by 5 bases; bases with no gene match: 5. The CDR3 here is CASSGGDRVTGELFF. In nucleotides, the CDR3 is TGTGCCAGCAGCGGCGGGGACAGGGTCACCGGGGAGCTGTTTTTT.